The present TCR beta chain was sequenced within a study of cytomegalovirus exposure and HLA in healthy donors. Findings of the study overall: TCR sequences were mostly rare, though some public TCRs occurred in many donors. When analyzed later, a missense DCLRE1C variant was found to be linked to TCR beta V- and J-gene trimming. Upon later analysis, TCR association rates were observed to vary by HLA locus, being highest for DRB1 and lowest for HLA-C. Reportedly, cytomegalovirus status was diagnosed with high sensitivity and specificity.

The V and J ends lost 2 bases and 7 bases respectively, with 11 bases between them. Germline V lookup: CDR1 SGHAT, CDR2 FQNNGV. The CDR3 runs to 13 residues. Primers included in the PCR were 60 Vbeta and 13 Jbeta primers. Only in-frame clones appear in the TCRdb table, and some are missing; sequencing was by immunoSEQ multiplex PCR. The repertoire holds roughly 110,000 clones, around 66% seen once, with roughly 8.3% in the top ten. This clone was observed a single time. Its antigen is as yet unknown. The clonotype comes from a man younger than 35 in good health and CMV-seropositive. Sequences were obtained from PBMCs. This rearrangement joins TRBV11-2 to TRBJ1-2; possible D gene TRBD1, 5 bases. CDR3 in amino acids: CASSLWGRGGYTF. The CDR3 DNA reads TGTGCCAGCAGCTTATGGGGGAGGGGTGGCTACACCTTC.